These T cell receptor beta chains were read from a single sample in a study of blood T cell repertoires in COVID-19. Profiled with immunoSEQ multiplex PCR; TCRdb holds only in-frame clones, not every one. The repertoire consists of fewer than 150,000 clones, with approximately 91% occurring once and the leading ten covering more than 9%. The sequencing input was peripheral blood. Receptors originate from a man aged 45-65 years with active or convalescent COVID-19. Both conserved end residues are part of each CDR3. The D gene is left open where the match is weak. Some rows mark clone size as missing; the rest say once, few, many or name a class of expanded clone.

D gene,V gene,clone size,J gene,CDR3 DNA,CDR3 protein
NA,TRBV25-1,NA,TRBJ2-7,TGTGCCAGCAGTGAATCCCCCCTCCACGAGCAGTACTTC,CASSESPLHEQYF
NA,TRBV27,NA,TRBJ1-2,TGTGCCAGTCGGGGGTCAGGTGGCTACACCTTC,CASRGSGGYTF
TRBD1,TRBV19,NA,TRBJ1-3,TGTGCCAGTAGTGTTCGACAGGGAACCTCTGGAAACACCATATATTTT,CASSVRQGTSGNTIYF
TRBD1,TRBV19,once,TRBJ1-2,TGTGCCAGTAAGGGGACAGGGGGCTATGGCTACACCTTC,CASKGTGGYGYTF
TRBD1,TRBV6-6,NA,TRBJ2-3,TGTGCCAGCAGTACTACAGGGGGCACAGATACGCAGTATTTT,CASSTTGGTDTQYF
TRBD1,TRBV5-4,NA,TRBJ1-4,TGTGCCAGCAGCCCCTCACAGGGGAAAGGGTCTAATGAAAAACTGTTTTTT,CASSPSQGKGSNEKLFF
NA,TRBV4-1,NA,TRBJ1-2,TGCGCCAGCAGCCAGGACCGGGGTGGCTATGGCTACACCTTC,CASSQDRGGYGYTF
NA,TRBV19,NA,TRBJ1-5,TGTGCCAGTAGCCCTATCGCAGGGAACAATCAGCCCCAGCATTTT,CASSPIAGNNQPQHF
NA,TRBV4-3,NA,TRBJ1-5,TGCGCCAGCAGCCCCGAGACAGTAAATCAGCCCCAGCATTTT,CASSPETVNQPQHF
TRBD1,TRBV28,NA,TRBJ1-4,TGTGCCAGCAGCTTGGGACAGGGATATGAAAAACTGTTTTTT,CASSLGQGYEKLFF
NA,TRBV5-4,NA,TRBJ2-3,TGTGCCAGCAGCTTGGAAGGGGTGGGCACAGATACGCAGTATTTT,CASSLEGVGTDTQYF
NA,TRBV27,NA,TRBJ1-5,TGTGCCAGCAGTCTAAACCCCCCTCAGCCCCAGCATTTT,CASSLNPPQPQHF
NA,TRBV5-1,NA,TRBJ2-5,TGCGCCAGCAGCTTAACCGGGACATCTCAAGAGACCCAGTACTTC,CASSLTGTSQETQYF
TRBD1,TRBV6-2/TRBV6-3,NA,TRBJ1-5,TGTGCCAGCAGTTTGACAGGGACCAATCAGCCCCAGCATTTT,CASSLTGTNQPQHF
NA,TRBV5-1,once,TRBJ1-3,TGCGCCAGCAGCTTGGCGGGGACTGGAAACACCATATATTTT,CASSLAGTGNTIYF
NA,TRBV25-1,NA,TRBJ1-4,TGTGCCAGCAGTCAGACAGGTTCTAATGAAAAACTGTTTTTT,CASSQTGSNEKLFF
NA,TRBV11-3,NA,TRBJ1-3,TGTGCCAGCAGCTTAGACCGGGGCTCTGGAAACACCATATATTTT,CASSLDRGSGNTIYF
TRBD1,TRBV19,NA,TRBJ2-2,TGTGCCAGTAGTAGAATTAGCGCAGGGGGCCTGTGGACCGGGGAGCTGTTTTTT,CASSRISAGGLWTGELFF
TRBD2,TRBV5-6,NA,TRBJ2-7,TGTGCCAGCGGTCTAGGACTAGCGGGAGTCGAGCAGTACTTC,CASGLGLAGVEQYF
TRBD1,TRBV15,NA,TRBJ2-4,TGTGCCACCAGCCCTCCGGGGACAGTGGGGATTCAGTACTTC,CATSPPGTVGIQYF
TRBD1,TRBV18,few,TRBJ1-6,TGTGCCAGCTCACCAGGGACAGGGGATTCACCCCTCCACTTT,CASSPGTGDSPLHF
TRBD2,TRBV6-2/TRBV6-3,NA,TRBJ2-2,TGTGCCAGCAGTACCCCCCGCGGGAGGGCCTCAGGGCACACCGGGGAGCTGTTTTTT,CASSTPRGRASGHTGELFF
NA,TRBV7-6,NA,TRBJ1-6,TGTGCCAGCAGCTTTAACCCGCAGGGTACCCTCCACTTT,CASSFNPQGTLHF
TRBD1,TRBV29-1,NA,TRBJ1-1,TGCAGCGTTGGACAGGGAACGGCGAACACTGAAGCTTTCTTT,CSVGQGTANTEAFF
TRBD1,TRBV19,NA,TRBJ1-5,TGTGCCAGTAGTATGTTGGACAGGGAGCTCAATCAGCCCCAGCATTTT,CASSMLDRELNQPQHF
NA,TRBV3-1/TRBV3-2,once,TRBJ1-2,TGTGCCAGTTCACAGGGCTATGGCTACACCTTC,CASSQGYGYTF
NA,TRBV6-5,NA,TRBJ2-2,TGTGCCAGCAGGCGCTCCCCCGCCGGGGAGCTGTTTTTT,CASRRSPAGELFF
NA,TRBV28,few,TRBJ1-6,TGTGCCAGCAGTTTACCCTCCCCGTTGTATAATTCACCCCTCCACTTT,CASSLPSPLYNSPLHF
NA,TRBV5-1,NA,TRBJ2-7,TGCGCCAGCAGCTTAGTGACAGGTCCCTCCTACGAGCAGTACTTC,CASSLVTGPSYEQYF
TRBD1,TRBV29-1,once,TRBJ2-7,TGCAGCGTTGAAGATCAAAGGACAGGGATCGACGAGCAGTACTTC,CSVEDQRTGIDEQYF
TRBD2,TRBV4-2,NA,TRBJ2-1,TGTGCCAGCAGCCAAGATAGGGGACTAGCGGGAGGGCCACCCAATGAGCAGTTCTTC,CASSQDRGLAGGPPNEQFF
TRBD1,TRBV10-3,once,TRBJ2-2,TGTGCCATCAGTGGAGGGAGACAGGGAGTAAGCGGGGAGCTGTTTTTT,CAISGGRQGVSGELFF
NA,TRBV27,NA,TRBJ2-5,TGTGCCAGCAGTTTTAACGGGGTACAGACCCAGTACTTC,CASSFNGVQTQYF
NA,TRBV7-9,NA,TRBJ1-2,TGTGCCAGCAGCTTAGACGGTCGGGGATTTTATGGCTACACCTTC,CASSLDGRGFYGYTF
TRBD2,TRBV29-1,NA,TRBJ2-7,TGCAGCGTTGAAGATAGCGGGACCTCCTACGAGCAGTACTTC,CSVEDSGTSYEQYF
TRBD1,TRBV19,once,TRBJ1-3,TGTGCCAGTAGTACGCTCAGGGGGACTGGAAACACCATATATTTT,CASSTLRGTGNTIYF
TRBD1,TRBV10-3,NA,TRBJ2-7,TGTGCCATCAGGGAGACAGGGGTGGGCGACGAGCAGTACTTC,CAIRETGVGDEQYF
NA,TRBV6-6,NA,TRBJ2-2,TGTGCCAGCAGCCCCCAGGGGAACACCGGGGAGCTGTTTTTT,CASSPQGNTGELFF
TRBD1,TRBV2,few,TRBJ1-6,TGTGCCAGCAGGATTCACAGGGGTTCACCCCTCCACTTT,CASRIHRGSPLHF
TRBD1,TRBV19,NA,TRBJ2-4,TGTGCCAGTAGTATGGGACAGGGGGGCAACATTCAGTACTTC,CASSMGQGGNIQYF
TRBD1,TRBV6-6,NA,TRBJ1-3,TGTGCCAGCAGTTACCGACAGGGGAGCGGCACCATATATTTT,CASSYRQGSGTIYF
NA,TRBV5-1,NA,TRBJ1-6,TGCGCCAGCAGCTTGGCAGCCAGGGTAGTGTCACCCCTCCACTTT,CASSLAARVVSPLHF
NA,TRBV21-1,NA,TRBJ1-4,TGTGCCAGCAGCACTCGGACAGTCACTAATGAAAAACTGTTTTTT,CASSTRTVTNEKLFF
TRBD1,TRBV14,NA,TRBJ1-4,TGTGCCAGCAGCCAAGACGGGACAGCCAAGAGGGAACTGTTTTTT,CASSQDGTAKRELFF
TRBD1,TRBV4-1,NA,TRBJ1-1,TGCGCCAGCAGCCAGGGCCCCTTTGTACAGGGGGCGGGCACTGAAGCTTTCTTT,CASSQGPFVQGAGTEAFF
NA,TRBV6-5,NA,TRBJ1-2,TGTGCCAGCAGCCGCGACAGCTATGGCTACACCTTC,CASSRDSYGYTF
NA,TRBV5-4,NA,TRBJ2-3,TGTGCCAGCAGCTTGGATCCTAGTAGATCCACAGATACGCAGTATTTT,CASSLDPSRSTDTQYF
NA,TRBV5-1,NA,TRBJ1-2,TGCGCCAGCAGCTTGGGGAGCGAGGGCTATGGCTACACCTTC,CASSLGSEGYGYTF